What follows are 10 T cell receptor beta chains derived from one specimen sequenced in a study of blood T cell repertoires in COVID-19. Data came from immunoSEQ multiplex PCR; TCRdb stores just in-frame clones and leaves some out. The repertoire holds 300,000 to 400,000 clones, with approximately 86% as singletons. Sequencing was carried out using PBMCs or T cells enriched from blood (not recorded which). These receptors were taken from a woman aged 40 to 50 with acute COVID-19.

This clone was seen only a few times. This sequence joins TRBV12-3 or TRBV12-4 and TRBJ1-3; D ambiguous. The V end was cut by 7 bases, the J end by 4 bases, with 8 bases between. The CDR3 extends over 12 amino acids. This CDR3 reads CASNGGGNTIYF. The DNA of the CDR3 is TGTGCCAGCAACGGCGGGGGAAACACCATATATTTT.

The J gene is TRBJ1-4, the V gene TRBV5-1, with D unclear. The V gene's germline CDR1 is SGHRS and CDR2 YFSETQ. This CDR3 contains 17 residues. V gave up 1 base and J gave up 0 bases, with 13 bases separating them. CDR3 sequence reads: CASSLSGRVATNEKLFF. The CDR3 DNA is TGCGCCAGCAGCTTGAGTGGGAGAGTGGCAACTAATGAAAAACTGTTTTTT.

The chain recombines TRBV7-9 with TRBJ2-5; D is unclear. Trimming shortened V by 2 bases and J by 5 bases, and 15 bases separated the two germline ends. Germline CDR1 and CDR2: SEHNR and FQNEAQ (reference sequence). The CDR3 contains 15 residues. CDR3 nucleotides: TGTGCCAGCAGCTTATCCAGCGTCCCCCAGGAGACCCAGTACTTC. It yields the protein CASSLSSVPQETQYF.

The chain is built from TRBV7-2 and TRBJ2-3; 8 bases match TRBD2. This CDR3 region has 16 residues. Germline CDR1 SGHTA, CDR2 FQGNSA. V was pared by 5 bases and J by 6 bases, with 13 bases of the junction left unmatched. The chain's CDR3 is CASSLRIAGTLDTQYF. CDR3 nucleotides: TGTGCCAGCAGCCTACGGATAGCGGGAACGCTCGATACGCAGTATTTT. The complete variable domain, with remaining parts taken from reference TRBV7-2 and TRBJ2-3, reads GAGVSQSPSNKVTEKGKDVELRCDPISGHTALYWYRQSLGQGLEFLIYFQGNSAPDKSGLPSDRFSAERTGGSVSTLTIQRTQQEDSAVYLCASSLRIAGTLDTQYFGPGTRLTVL.

The chain couples TRBV7-8 to TRBJ1-1; possibly TRBD1 for D (6 bases). Germline loops: CDR1 SGHVS, CDR2 FQNEAQ. This CDR3 is built from 16 residues. V lost 1 base to trimming and J lost 2 bases, with 14 bases between them. CDR3 sequence: CASSLVGLGGNTEAFF. Written as DNA, the CDR3 is TGTGCCAGCAGCTTAGTCGGACTAGGGGGAAACACTGAAGCTTTCTTT.

The chain joins TRBV29-1 to TRBJ1-2; weak D call: TRBD1 (5 bases). CDR1 is SQVTM, CDR2 ANQGSEA, per germline. The CDR3 length is 12 residues. Trimming shortened V by 2 bases and J by 8 bases, and 12 bases separated the two germline ends. As DNA, the CDR3 is TGCAGCGTTGAAAACACAGGATGGGGCTACACCTTC. Translated, it gives CSVENTGWGYTF.

The chain combines TRBV7-9 with TRBJ2-3; possibly TRBD2 for D (6 bases). The CDR3 length is 15 residues. CDR1 is SEHNR and CDR2 is FQNEAQ in the germline V gene (reference sequence). V lost 0 bases to trimming and J lost 0 bases, with 7 bases between them. The CDR3 is CASSLAGRSTDTQYF. Written as DNA, the CDR3 is TGTGCCAGCAGCTTAGCTGGGAGGAGCACAGATACGCAGTATTTT. Full variable domain (outside the CDR3, taken from reference TRBV7-9 and TRBJ2-3): DTGVSQNPRHKITKRGQNVTFRCDPISEHNRLYWYRQTLGQGPEFLTYFQNEAQLEKSRLLSDRFSAERPKGSFSTLEIQRTEQGDSAMYLCASSLAGRSTDTQYFGPGTRLTVL.

The V call is TRBV15, the J call TRBJ1-4; D not certain. There are 15 residues in the CDR3. The ends were cut back, 3 bases at V and 8 bases at J, with 16 bases in the middle. The germline gives CDR1 LNHNV, CDR2 YYDKDF (reference sequence). CDR3 protein: CATSRRSKTGEKLFF. DNA of the CDR3: TGTGCCACCAGCAGGCGGTCTAAAACGGGAGAAAAACTGTTTTTT.

This clone was seen only once. The DNA is left out, because the CDR3 cannot be placed on it with certainty; the CDR3 is given as TCRdb lists it. The chain is built from TRBV6-2 or TRBV6-3 and TRBJ1-5. The CDR3 is 14 amino acids long, termini counted. Germline V gene lookup returns CDR1 MNHEY and CDR2 SVGEGT. CDR3 residues: CASSSSRGTQPQHF.

The chain uses TRBV3-1 (or the pseudogene TRBV3-2) and TRBJ2-7; 12 nucleotides align to TRBD2. Germline loops: CDR1 LGHDT, CDR2 YNNKEL (reference sequence). V gave up 0 bases and J gave up 2 bases; unmatched junction bases: 5. The CDR3 sequence is 17 residues long. In DNA form, the CDR3 reads TGTGCCAGCAGCCAAGATTGGGGACTAGCGGGCACCTACGAGCAGTACTTC. This sequence encodes CASSQDWGLAGTYEQYF.